The entry that follows covers one TCR beta chain sequence. The antigen is not known. Looked up from germline, CDR1 is SNHLY and CDR2 is FYNNEI. There are 17 residues in the CDR3. Trimming at V came to 7 bases and at J to 1 base, leaving 10 bases not matched to a gene. Both about-4-week and about-12-week second-dose recipients were combined. Using immunoSEQ multiplex PCR, the repertoire was profiled, and TCRdb retains in-frame clones only, with some absent. This sample has over 150,000 clones, with roughly 90% found just once. This sample is drawn from a study of T cell responses to AZD1222 COVID-19 vaccine. Findings of the study overall: Variant regions that are unmutated are reportedly the target of nearly half of spike-specific TCRs. The donors showed a predominance of white British ancestry and of females, with possible underestimation of clonal diversity. Elevations in Spike-specific TCR breadth and depth followed administration of two AZD1222 doses.

Here the sequenced sample was peripheral blood, taken 28 days after the second AZD1222 dose. V usage is TRBV2 and J usage is TRBJ2-3, with 11 bases aligning to TRBD2. The sequence came from an adult who received the AZD1222 COVID-19 vaccine. CDR3 sequence (DNA): TGTGCCAGCACCCCGGGACTAGCGGAGTCTGGCACAGATACGCAGTATTTT. Its protein product is CASTPGLAESGTDTQYF.